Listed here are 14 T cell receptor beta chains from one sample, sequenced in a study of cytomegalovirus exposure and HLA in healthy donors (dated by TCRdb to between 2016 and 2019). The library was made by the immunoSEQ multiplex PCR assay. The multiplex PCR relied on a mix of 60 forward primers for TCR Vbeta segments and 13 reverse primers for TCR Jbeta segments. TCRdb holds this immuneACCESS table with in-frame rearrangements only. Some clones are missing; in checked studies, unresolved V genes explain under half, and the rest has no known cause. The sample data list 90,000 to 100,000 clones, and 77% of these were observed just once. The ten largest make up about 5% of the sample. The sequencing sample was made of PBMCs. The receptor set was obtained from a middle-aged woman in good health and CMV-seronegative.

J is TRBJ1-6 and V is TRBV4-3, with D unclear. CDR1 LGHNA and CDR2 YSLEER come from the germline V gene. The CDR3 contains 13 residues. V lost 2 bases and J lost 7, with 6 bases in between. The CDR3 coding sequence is TGCGCCAGCAGCCAAATGGAGAATTCACCCCTCCACTTT. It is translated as CASSQMENSPLHF.

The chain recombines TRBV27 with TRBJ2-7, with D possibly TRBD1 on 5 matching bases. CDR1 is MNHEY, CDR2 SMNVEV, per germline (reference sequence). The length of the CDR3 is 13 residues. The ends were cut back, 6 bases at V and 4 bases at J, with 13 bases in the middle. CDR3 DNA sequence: TGTGCCAGCAGCTTTCAGGGTTCGTACGAGCAGTACTTC. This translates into CASSFQGSYEQYF.

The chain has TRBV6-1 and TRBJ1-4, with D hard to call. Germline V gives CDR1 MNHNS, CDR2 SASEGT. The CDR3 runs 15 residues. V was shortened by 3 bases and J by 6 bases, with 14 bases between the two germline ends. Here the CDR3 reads CASSEVWGGHEKLFF. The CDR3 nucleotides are TGTGCCAGCAGTGAGGTGTGGGGAGGTCATGAAAAACTGTTTTTT.

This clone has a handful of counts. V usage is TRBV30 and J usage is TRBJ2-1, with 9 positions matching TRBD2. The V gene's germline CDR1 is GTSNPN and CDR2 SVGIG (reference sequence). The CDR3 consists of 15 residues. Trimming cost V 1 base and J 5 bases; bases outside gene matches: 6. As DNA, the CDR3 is TGTGCCTGGAGTGCAGGCGGGGGGGAAAACAATGAGCAGTTCTTC. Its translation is CAWSAGGGENNEQFF.

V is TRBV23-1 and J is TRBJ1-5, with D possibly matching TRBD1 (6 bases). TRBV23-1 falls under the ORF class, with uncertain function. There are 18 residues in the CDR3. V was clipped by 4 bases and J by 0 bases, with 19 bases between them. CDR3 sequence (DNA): TGCGCCAGCAGTCCTCCGGGGGGCAGGAGATATAGCAATCAGCCCCAGCATTTT. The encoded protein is CASSPPGGRRYSNQPQHF.

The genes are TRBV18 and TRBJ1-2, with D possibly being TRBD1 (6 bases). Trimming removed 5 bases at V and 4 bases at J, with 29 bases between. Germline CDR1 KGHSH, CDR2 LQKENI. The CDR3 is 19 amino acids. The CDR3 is CASSSSLGQRSANLYGYTF. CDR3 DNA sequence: TGTGCCAGCTCATCCTCCCTCGGACAGAGAAGCGCGAATCTCTATGGCTACACCTTC.

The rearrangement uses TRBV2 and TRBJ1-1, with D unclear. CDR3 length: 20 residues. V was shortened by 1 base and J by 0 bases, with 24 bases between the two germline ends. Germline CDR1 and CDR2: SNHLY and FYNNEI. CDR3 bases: TGTGCCAGCAGTGAAGGTACGCTGAGGGTCAAGGGCAGAATGAACACTGAAGCTTTCTTT. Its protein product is CASSEGTLRVKGRMNTEAFF.

The DNA of the CDR3 is TGTGCCAGCAGCGTAGTTGGGGGGGGATACAATGAGCAGTTCTTC. Translation gives CASSVVGGGYNEQFF. J is TRBJ2-1 and V is TRBV9; 7 bases align to TRBD2. This CDR3 region has 15 residues. Trimming took 0 bases from V and 4 from J; bases not matched to a gene: 4. Germline V gene sequence: CDR1 SGDLS, CDR2 YYNGEE. Variable domain in full (rest from reference TRBV9 and TRBJ2-1): DSGVTQTPKHLITATGQRVTLRCSPRSGDLSVYWYQQSLDQGLQFLIQYYNGEERAKGNILERFSAQQFPDLHSELNLSSLELGDSALYFCASSVVGGGYNEQFFGPGTRLTVL.

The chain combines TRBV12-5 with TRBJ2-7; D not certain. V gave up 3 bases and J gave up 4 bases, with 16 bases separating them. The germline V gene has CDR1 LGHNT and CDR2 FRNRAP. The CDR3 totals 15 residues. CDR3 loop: CASGFSSNRPYEQYF. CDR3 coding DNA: TGTGCTAGTGGTTTTAGTAGCAATCGACCGTACGAGCAGTACTTC.

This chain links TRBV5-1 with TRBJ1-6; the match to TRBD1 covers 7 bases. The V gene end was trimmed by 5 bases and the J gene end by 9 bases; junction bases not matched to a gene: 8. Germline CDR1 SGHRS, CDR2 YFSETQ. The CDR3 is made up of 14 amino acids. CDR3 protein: CASRSGQPTSPLHF. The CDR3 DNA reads TGCGCCAGCAGATCGGGACAGCCGACTTCACCCCTCCACTTT.

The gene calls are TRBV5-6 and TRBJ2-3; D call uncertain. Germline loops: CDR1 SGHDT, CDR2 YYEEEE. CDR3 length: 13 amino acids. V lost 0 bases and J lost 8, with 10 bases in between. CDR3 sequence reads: CASSLASEPTQYF. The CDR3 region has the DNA TGTGCCAGCAGCTTGGCATCTGAGCCTACGCAGTATTTT.

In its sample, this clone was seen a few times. CDR3 region: CASSLDRMNTEAFF. The DNA for the CDR3 is TGTGCCAGCAGCTTGGACAGAATGAACACTGAAGCTTTCTTT. The chain combines TRBV5-6 with TRBJ1-1; D not certain. Germline assignment: CDR1 SGHDT and CDR2 YYEEEE. The V end was cut by 0 bases, the J end by 0 bases, with 6 bases between. The CDR3 loop spans 14 amino acids.

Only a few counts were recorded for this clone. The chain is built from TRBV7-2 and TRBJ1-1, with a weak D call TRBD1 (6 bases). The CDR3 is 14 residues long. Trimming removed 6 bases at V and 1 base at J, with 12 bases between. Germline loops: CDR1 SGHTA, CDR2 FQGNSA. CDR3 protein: CASRKRQENTEAFF. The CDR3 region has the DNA TGTGCCAGCAGAAAAAGACAGGAGAACACTGAAGCTTTCTTT.

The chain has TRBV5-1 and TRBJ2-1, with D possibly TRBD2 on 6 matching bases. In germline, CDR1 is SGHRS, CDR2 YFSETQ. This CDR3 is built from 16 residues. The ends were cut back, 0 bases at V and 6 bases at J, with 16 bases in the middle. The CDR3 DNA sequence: TGCGCCAGCAGCTTGGAGGGGCGGGGCAACCGCAATGAGCAGTTCTTC. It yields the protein CASSLEGRGNRNEQFF. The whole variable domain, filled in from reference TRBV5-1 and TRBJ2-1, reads KAGVTQTPRYLIKTRGQQVTLSCSPISGHRSVSWYQQTPGQGLQFLFEYFSETQRNKGNFPGRFSGRQFSNSRSEMNVSTLELGDSALYLCASSLEGRGNRNEQFFGPGTRLTVL.